The present T cell receptor beta chain was sequenced within a study of early T cells in non-severe SARS-CoV-2 infection. Study summary: Chains from this unsorted whole-blood bulk RNA could not be paired. Findings of the study overall: The VDJdb matching leaned toward anti-spike CD8 responses and overlooked private and CD4 specificities.

As part of library construction, unique molecular identifiers were attached to individual cDNA molecules. In TCRdb, the 5' RACE reads were re-called with MiXCR into one record per CDR3 protein. This table has 75,000 to 95,000 distinct CDR3 sequences, around a sixth appearing once. This clonotype was seen only a few times. Its matching antigen is unknown. V dropped 1 base and J dropped 6 bases, with 10 bases sitting between them. Germline values: CDR1 KGHSH, CDR2 LQKENI. The CDR3 runs 14 residues. The sample was whole blood, taken at baseline. The rearrangement uses TRBV18 and TRBJ2-1, with D perhaps matching TRBD1 (5 bases). The clonotype comes from an adult who was a healthcare worker with PCR-confirmed SARS-CoV-2 infection or an uninfected control (not recorded which). The CDR3 loop reads CASSPLGQGNEQFF. DNA for the CDR3: TGTGCCAGCTCACCACTCGGGCAGGGCAATGAGCAGTTCTTC.